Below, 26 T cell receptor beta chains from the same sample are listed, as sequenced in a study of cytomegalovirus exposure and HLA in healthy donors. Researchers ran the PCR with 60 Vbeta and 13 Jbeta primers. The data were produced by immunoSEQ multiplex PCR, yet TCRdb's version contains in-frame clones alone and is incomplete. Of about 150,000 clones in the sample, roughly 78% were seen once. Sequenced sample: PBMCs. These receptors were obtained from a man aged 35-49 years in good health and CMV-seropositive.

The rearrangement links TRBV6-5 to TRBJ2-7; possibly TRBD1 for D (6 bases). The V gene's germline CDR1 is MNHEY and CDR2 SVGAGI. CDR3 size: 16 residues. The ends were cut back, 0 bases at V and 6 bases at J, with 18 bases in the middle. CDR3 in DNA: TGTGCCAGCAGTTACTCGGCTGGGGGCGCGAAGACCGAGCAGTACTTC. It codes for CASSYSAGGAKTEQYF.

The CDR3 protein is CASSLAETQYF. In DNA form, the CDR3 reads TGTGCCAGCAGCTTGGCGGAGACCCAGTACTTC. V gene TRBV5-5 combines with J gene TRBJ2-5, with D uncertain. Looked up from germline, CDR1 is SGHKS and CDR2 is YYEKEE (reference sequence). The CDR3 spans 11 residues. V was pared by 0 bases and J by 5 bases, with 2 bases between.

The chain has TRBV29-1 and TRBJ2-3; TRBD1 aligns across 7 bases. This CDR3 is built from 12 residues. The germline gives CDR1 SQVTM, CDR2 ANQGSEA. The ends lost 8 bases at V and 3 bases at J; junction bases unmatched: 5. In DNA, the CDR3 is TGCAGCATCCGACAGGGAACAGATACGCAGTATTTT. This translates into CSIRQGTDTQYF.

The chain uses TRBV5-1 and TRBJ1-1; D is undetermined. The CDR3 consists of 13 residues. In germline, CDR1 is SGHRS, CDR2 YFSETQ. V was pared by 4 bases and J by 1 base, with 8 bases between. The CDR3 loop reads CASSAEANTEAFF. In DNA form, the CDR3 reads TGCGCCAGCAGCGCCGAAGCGAACACTGAAGCTTTCTTT.

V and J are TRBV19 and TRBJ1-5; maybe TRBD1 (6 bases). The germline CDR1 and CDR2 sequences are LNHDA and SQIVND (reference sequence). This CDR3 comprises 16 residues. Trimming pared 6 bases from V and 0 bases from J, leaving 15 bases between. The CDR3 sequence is CASSPGTPYSNQPQHF. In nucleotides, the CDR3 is TGTGCCAGTAGCCCCGGGACACCATATAGCAATCAGCCCCAGCATTTT.

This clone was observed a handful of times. CDR3 amino acids: CASSPAPGQGSYTF. For the CDR3, the DNA is TGCGCCAGCAGCCCGGCCCCGGGACAGGGTAGCTACACCTTC. The chain uses TRBV5-1 and TRBJ1-2; TRBD1 aligns across 9 bases. With V trimmed by 4 bases and J by 9 bases, 10 bases remained unmatched. CDR1 is SGHRS, CDR2 YFSETQ, per germline. The CDR3 extends over 14 amino acids. Supplemented by reference TRBV5-1 and TRBJ1-2, the full variable domain reads KAGVTQTPRYLIKTRGQQVTLSCSPISGHRSVSWYQQTPGQGLQFLFEYFSETQRNKGNFPGRFSGRQFSNSRSEMNVSTLELGDSALYLCASSPAPGQGSYTFGSGTRLTVV.

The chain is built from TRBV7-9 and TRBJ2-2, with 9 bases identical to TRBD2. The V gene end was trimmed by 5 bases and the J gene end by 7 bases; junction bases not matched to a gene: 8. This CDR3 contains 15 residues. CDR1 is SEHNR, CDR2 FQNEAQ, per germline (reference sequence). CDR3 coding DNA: TGTGCCAGCAGCGCCGCTCTAGCGGGATACGGGGAGCTGTTTTTT. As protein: CASSAALAGYGELFF.

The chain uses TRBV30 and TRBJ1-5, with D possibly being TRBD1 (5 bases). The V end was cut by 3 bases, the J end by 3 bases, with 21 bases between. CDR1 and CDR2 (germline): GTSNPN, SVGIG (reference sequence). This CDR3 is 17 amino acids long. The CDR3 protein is CAWSKGRGGSNNQPQHF. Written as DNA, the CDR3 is TGTGCCTGGAGCAAAGGGAGGGGTGGAAGTAACAATCAGCCCCAGCATTTT.

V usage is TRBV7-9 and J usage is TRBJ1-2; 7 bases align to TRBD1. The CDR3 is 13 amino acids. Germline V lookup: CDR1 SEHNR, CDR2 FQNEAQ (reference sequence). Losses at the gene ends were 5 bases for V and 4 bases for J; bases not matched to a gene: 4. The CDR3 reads CASSAGTVYGYTF. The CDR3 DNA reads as TGTGCCAGCAGCGCCGGGACAGTCTATGGCTACACCTTC.

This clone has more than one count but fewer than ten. CDR3 sequence: CASSSDGGDGYTF. Here the CDR3 DNA reads TGCGCCAGCAGCTCCGACGGGGGTGATGGCTACACCTTC. V usage is TRBV5-1 and J usage is TRBJ1-2, with D perhaps TRBD1 (5 bases). This CDR3 region has 13 residues. Per the germline V gene, CDR1 is SGHRS and CDR2 is YFSETQ. The V and J ends lost 3 bases and 6 bases respectively, with 12 bases between them.

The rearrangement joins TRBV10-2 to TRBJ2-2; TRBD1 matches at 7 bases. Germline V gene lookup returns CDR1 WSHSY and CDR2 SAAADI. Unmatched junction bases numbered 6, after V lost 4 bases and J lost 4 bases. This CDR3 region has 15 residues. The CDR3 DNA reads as TGCGCCAGCAGTGGACAGGGCAGCACCACCGGGGAGCTGTTTTTT. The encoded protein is CASSGQGSTTGELFF.

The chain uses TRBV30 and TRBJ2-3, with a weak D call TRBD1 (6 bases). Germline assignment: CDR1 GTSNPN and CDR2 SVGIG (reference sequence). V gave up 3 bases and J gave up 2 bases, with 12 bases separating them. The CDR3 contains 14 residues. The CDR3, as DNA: TGTGCCTGGAGCCCGGGACACTACACAGATACGCAGTATTTT. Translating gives CAWSPGHYTDTQYF.

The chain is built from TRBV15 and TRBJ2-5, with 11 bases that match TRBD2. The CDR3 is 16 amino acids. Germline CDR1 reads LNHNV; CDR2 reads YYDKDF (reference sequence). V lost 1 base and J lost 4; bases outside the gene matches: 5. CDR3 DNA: TGTGCCACCAGCAGAGGACTAGCGGGAAATGGAGAGACCCAGTACTTC. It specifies CATSRGLAGNGETQYF.

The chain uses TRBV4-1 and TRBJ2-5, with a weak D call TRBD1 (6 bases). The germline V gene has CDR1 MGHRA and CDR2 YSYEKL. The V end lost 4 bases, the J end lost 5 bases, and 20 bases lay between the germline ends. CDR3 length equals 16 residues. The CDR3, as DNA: TGCGCCAGCAGCCGACCGGACAGTATGATTGATGAGACCCAGTACTTC. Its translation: CASSRPDSMIDETQYF.

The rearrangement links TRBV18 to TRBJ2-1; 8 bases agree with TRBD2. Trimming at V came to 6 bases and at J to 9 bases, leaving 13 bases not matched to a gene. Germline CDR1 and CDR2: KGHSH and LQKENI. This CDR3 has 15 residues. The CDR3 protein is CASSLGLAFGAEQFF. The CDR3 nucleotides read TGTGCCAGCTCCCTTGGACTAGCCTTCGGCGCTGAGCAGTTCTTC.

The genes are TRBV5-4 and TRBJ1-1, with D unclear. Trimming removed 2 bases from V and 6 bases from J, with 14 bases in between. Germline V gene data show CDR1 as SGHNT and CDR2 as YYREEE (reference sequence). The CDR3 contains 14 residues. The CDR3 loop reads CASSLREGTAEAFF. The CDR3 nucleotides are TGTGCCAGCAGCTTACGGGAGGGAACTGCTGAAGCTTTCTTT.

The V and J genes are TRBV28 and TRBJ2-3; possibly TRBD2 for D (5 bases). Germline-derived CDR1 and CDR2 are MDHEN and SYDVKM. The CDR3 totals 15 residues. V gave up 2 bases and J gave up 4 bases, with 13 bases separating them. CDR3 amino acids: CASSLATTAPDTQYF. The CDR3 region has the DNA TGTGCCAGCAGTTTAGCGACTACGGCCCCAGATACGCAGTATTTT. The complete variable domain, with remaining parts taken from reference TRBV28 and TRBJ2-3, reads DVKVTQSSRYLVKRTGEKVFLECVQDMDHENMFWYRQDPGLGLRLIYFSYDVKMKEKGDIPEGYSVSREKKERFSLILESASTNQTSMYLCASSLATTAPDTQYFGPGTRLTVL.

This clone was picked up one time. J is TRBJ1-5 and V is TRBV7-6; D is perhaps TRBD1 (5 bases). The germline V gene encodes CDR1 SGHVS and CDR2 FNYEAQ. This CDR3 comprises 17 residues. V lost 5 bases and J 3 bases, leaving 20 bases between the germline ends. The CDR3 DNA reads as TGTGCCAGCAGCAAATTAAATCATCAGGGTTCCAATCAGCCCCAGCATTTT. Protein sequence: CASSKLNHQGSNQPQHF. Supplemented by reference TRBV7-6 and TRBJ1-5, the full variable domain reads GAGVSQSPRYKVTKRGQDVALRCDPISGHVSLYWYRQALGQGPEFLTYFNYEAQQDKSGLPNDRFSAERPEGSISTLTIQRTEQRDSAMYRCASSKLNHQGSNQPQHFGDGTRLSIL.

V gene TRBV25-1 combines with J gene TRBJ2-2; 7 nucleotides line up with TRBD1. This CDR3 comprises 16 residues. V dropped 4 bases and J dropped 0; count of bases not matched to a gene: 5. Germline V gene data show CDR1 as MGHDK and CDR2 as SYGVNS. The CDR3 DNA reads TGTGCCAGCAGTGCCCTCGGGACAGCGAACACCGGGGAGCTGTTTTTT. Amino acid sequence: CASSALGTANTGELFF. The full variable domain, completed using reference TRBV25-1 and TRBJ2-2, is EADIYQTPRYLVIGTGKKITLECSQTMGHDKMYWYQQDPGMELHLIHYSYGVNSTEKGDLSSESTVSRIRTEHFPLTLESARPSHTSQYLCASSALGTANTGELFFGEGSRLTVL.

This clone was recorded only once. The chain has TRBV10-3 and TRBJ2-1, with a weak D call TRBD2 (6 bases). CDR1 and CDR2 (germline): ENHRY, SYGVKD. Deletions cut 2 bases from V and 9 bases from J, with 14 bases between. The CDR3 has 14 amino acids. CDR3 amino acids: CAISEGHPGGEQFF. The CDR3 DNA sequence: TGTGCCATCAGTGAGGGCCACCCCGGGGGTGAGCAGTTCTTC.

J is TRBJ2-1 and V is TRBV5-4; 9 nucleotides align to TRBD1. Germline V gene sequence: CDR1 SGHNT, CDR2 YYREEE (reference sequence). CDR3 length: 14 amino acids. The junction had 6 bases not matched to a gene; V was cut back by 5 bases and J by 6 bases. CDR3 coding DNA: TGTGCCAGCAGATCCGGGACAGGGCTCAATGAGCAGTTCTTC. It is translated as CASRSGTGLNEQFF. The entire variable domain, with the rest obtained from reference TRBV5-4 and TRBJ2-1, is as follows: ETGVTQSPTHLIKTRGQQVTLRCSSQSGHNTVSWYQQALGQGPQFIFQYYREEENGRGNFPPRFSGLQFPNYSSELNVNALELDDSALYLCASRSGTGLNEQFFGPGTRLTVL.

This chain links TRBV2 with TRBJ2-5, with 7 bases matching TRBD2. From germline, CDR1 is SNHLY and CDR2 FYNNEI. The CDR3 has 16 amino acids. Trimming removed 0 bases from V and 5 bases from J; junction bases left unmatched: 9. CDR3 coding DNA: TGTGCCAGCAGTGAAGCGGGAGGGGTTTGGAGGGAGACCCAGTACTTC. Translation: CASSEAGGVWRETQYF.

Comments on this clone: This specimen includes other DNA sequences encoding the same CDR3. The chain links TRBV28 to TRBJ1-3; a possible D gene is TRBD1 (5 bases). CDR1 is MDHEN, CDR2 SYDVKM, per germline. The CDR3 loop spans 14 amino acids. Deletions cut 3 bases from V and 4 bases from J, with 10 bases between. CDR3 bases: TGTGCCAGCAGTTTTCAGGGTTCAGGAAACACCATATATTTT. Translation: CASSFQGSGNTIYF.

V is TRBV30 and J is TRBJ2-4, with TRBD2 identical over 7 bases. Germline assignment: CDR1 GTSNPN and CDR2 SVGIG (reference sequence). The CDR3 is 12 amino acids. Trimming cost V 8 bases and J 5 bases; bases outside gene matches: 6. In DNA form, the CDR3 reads TGTGCCCGGGGGGAGCTGGAAAACATTCAGTACTTC. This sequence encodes CARGELENIQYF. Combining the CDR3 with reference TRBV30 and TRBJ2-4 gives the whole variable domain SQTIHQWPATLVQPVGSPLSLECTVEGTSNPNLYWYRQAAGRGLQLLFYSVGIGQISSEVPQNLSASRPQDRQFILSSKKLLLSDSGFYLCARGELENIQYFGAGTRLSVL.

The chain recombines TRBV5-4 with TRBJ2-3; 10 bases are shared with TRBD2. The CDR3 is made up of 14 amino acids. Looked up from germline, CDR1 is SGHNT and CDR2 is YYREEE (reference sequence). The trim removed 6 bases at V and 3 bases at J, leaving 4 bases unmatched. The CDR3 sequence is CASTGTSATDTQYF. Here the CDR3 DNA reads TGTGCCAGCACCGGGACTAGCGCGACAGATACGCAGTATTTT.

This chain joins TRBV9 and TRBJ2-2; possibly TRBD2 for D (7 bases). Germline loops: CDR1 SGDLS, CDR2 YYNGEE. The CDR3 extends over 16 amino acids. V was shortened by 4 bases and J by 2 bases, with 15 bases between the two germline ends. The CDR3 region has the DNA TGTGCCAGCAGCACGAGGGAGGGGACAAACACCGGGGAGCTGTTTTTT. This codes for CASSTREGTNTGELFF.